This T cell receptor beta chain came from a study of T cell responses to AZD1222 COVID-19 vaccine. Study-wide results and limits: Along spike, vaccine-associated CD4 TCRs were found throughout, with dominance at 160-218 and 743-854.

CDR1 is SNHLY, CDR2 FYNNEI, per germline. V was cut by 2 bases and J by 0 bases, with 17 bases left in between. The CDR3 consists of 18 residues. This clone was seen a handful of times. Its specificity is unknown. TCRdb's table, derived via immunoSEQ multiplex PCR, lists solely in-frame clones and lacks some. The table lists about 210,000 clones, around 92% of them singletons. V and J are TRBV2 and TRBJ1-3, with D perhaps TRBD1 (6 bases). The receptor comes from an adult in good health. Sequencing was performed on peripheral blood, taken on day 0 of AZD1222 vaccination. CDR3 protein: CASSEYWGAVSSGNTIYF. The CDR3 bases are TGTGCCAGCAGTGAATATTGGGGGGCAGTTAGCTCTGGAAACACCATATATTTT. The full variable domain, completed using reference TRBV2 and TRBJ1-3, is EPEVTQTPSHQVTQMGQEVILRCVPISNHLYFYWYRQILGQKVEFLVSFYNNEISEKSEIFDDQFSVERPDGSNFTLKIRSTKLEDSAMYFCASSEYWGAVSSGNTIYFGEGSWLTVV.